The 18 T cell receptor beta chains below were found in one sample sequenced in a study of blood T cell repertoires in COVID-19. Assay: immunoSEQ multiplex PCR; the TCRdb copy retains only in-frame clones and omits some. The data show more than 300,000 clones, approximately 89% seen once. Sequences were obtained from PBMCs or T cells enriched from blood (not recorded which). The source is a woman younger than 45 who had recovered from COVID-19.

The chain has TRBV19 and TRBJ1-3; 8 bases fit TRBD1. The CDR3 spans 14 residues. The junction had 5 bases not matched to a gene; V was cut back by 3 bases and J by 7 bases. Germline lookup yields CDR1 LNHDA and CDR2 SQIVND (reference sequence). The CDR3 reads CASSMDRAMNTIYF. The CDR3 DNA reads TGTGCCAGTAGTATGGACAGGGCCATGAACACCATATATTTT.

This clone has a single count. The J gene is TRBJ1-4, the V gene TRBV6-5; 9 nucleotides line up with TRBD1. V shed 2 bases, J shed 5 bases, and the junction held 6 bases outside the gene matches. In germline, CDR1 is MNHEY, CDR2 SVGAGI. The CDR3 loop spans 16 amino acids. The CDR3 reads CASSYPTGGLNEKLFF. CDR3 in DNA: TGTGCCAGCAGTTACCCCACAGGGGGCCTAAATGAAAAACTGTTTTTT.

CDR3 protein: CASSPGQGIDLGDTEAFF. CDR3 nucleotides: TGTGCCAGCAGCCCAGGACAGGGAATCGACCTGGGGGACACTGAAGCTTTCTTT. J is TRBJ1-1 and V is TRBV9; TRBD1 matches at 8 bases. The J segment lost 3 bases and the V segment lost 4 bases, leaving 17 bases of the junction unmatched. Germline V gene sequence: CDR1 SGDLS, CDR2 YYNGEE. This CDR3 has 18 amino acids.

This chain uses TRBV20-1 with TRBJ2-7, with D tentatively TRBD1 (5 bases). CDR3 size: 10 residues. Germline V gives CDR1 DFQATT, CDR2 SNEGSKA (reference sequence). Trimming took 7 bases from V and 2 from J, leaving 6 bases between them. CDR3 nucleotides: TGCAGTGTAGGGGCCTACGAGCAGTACTTC. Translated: CSVGAYEQYF.

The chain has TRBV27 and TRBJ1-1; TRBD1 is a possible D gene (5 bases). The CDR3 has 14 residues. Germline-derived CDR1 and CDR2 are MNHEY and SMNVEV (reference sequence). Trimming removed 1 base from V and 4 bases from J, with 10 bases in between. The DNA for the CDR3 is TGTGCCAGCAGTTTATTATACGGGGGCACTGAAGCTTTCTTT. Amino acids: CASSLLYGGTEAFF.

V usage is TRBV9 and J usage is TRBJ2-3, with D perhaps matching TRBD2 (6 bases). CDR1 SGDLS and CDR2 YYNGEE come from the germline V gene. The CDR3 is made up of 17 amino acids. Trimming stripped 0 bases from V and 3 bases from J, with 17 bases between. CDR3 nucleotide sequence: TGTGCCAGCAGCGTAGGGGCGTCGGGAGTATTGACAGATACGCAGTATTTT. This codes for CASSVGASGVLTDTQYF.

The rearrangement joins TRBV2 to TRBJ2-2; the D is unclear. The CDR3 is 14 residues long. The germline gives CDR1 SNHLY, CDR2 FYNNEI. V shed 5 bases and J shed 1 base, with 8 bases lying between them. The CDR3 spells CASSPLENTGELFF. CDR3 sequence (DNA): TGTGCCAGCAGTCCACTTGAGAACACCGGGGAGCTGTTTTTT.

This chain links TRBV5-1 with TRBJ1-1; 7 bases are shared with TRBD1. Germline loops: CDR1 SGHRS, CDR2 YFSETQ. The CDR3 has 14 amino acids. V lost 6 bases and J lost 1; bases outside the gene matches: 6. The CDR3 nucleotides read TGCGCCAGCACCAAGACAGGGCAGAACACTGAAGCTTTCTTT. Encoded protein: CASTKTGQNTEAFF.

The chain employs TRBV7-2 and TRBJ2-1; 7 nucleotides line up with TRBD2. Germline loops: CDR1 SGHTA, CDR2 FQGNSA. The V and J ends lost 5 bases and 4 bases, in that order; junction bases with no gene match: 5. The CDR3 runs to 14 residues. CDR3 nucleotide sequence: TGTGCCAGCAGCCAAGGGGAGGGATACAATGAGCAGTTCTTC. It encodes CASSQGEGYNEQFF.

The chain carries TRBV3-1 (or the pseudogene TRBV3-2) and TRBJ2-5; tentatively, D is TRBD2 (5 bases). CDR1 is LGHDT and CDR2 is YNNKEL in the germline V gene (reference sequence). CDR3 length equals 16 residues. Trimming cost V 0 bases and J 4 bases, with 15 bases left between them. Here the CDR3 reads CASSQESSPTSETQYF. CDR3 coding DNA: TGTGCCAGCAGCCAAGAGTCTAGCCCAACCTCAGAGACCCAGTACTTC.

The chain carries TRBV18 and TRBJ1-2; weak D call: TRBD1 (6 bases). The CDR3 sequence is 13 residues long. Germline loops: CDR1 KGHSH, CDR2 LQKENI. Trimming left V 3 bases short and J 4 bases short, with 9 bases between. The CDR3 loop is CASSPDRFYGYTF. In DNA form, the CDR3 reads TGTGCCAGCTCACCGGACAGATTCTATGGCTACACCTTC.

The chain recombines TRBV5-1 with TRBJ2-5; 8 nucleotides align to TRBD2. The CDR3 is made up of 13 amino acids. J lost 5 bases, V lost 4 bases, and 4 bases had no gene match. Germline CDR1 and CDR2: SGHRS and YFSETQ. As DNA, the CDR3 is TGCGCCAGCAGCGTTCGCGGGGGGGAGACCCAGTACTTC. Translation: CASSVRGGETQYF.

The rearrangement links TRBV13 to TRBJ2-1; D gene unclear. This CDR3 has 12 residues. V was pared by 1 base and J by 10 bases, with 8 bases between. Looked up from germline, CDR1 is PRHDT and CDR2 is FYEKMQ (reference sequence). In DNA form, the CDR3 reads TGTGCCAGCAGCTTAGCAAGCCGAGAGCAGTTCTTC. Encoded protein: CASSLASREQFF. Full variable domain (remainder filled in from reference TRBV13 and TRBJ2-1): AAGVIQSPRHLIKEKRETATLKCYPIPRHDTVYWYQQGPGQDPQFLISFYEKMQSDKGSIPDRFSAQQFSDYHSELNMSSLELGDSALYFCASSLASREQFFGPGTRLTVL.

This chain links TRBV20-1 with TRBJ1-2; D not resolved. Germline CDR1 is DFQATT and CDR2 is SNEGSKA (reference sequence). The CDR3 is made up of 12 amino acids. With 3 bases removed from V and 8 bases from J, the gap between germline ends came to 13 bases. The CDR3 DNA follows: TGCAGTGCTAGTCCGGGAATCAAGGGCTACACCTTC. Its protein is CSASPGIKGYTF.

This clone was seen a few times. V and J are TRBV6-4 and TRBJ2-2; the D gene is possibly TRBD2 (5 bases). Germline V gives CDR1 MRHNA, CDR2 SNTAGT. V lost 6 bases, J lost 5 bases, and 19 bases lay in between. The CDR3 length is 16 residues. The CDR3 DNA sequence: TGTGCCAGCAGCCCCCTTGCTGACCCGGGGACCGGGGAGCTGTTTTTT. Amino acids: CASSPLADPGTGELFF.

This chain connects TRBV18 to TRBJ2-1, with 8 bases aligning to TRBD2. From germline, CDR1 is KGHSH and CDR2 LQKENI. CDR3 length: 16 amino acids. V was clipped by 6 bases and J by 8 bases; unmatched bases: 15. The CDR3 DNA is TGTGCCAGCTCCCCGCGGCCGGGAGGGCCGTCAGATGAGCAGTTCTTC. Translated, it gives CASSPRPGGPSDEQFF.

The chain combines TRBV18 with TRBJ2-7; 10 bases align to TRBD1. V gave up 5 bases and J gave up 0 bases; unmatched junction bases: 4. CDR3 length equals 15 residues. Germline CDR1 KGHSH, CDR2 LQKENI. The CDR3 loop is CASSTGQGSSYEQYF. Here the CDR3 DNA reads TGTGCCAGCTCAACGGGACAGGGGAGCTCCTACGAGCAGTACTTC.

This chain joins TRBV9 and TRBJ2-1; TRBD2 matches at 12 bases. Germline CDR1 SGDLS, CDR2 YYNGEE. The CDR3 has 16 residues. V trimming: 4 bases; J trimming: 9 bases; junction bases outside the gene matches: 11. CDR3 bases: TGTGCCAGCAGCTCCCATCTAGCGGGAGGGCGGGGTGAGCAGTTCTTC. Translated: CASSSHLAGGRGEQFF.